Listed below are T cell receptor beta chains from one sample, sequenced in a study of blood T cell repertoires in COVID-19. Method: immunoSEQ multiplex PCR; TCRdb's copy keeps in-frame clones and lacks some. This sample has about 74,000 clones, with about 92% found just once. The sample consisted of peripheral blood. The receptors come from a man between 50 and 59 years old with acute or convalescent COVID-19. CDR3s include the opening cysteine and the closing phenylalanine or tryptophan. A D gene is named only where the DNA matches it firmly. The size of a clone is reported for some rows only, either as once, few or many, or as a class for expanded clones.

D gene,clone size,V gene,J gene,CDR3 protein,CDR3 DNA
TRBD1,.,TRBV7-3,TRBJ1-5,CASSLTGTGNQPQHF,TGTGCCAGCAGCTTGACCGGGACAGGGAATCAGCCCCAGCATTTT
.,.,TRBV3-1/TRBV3-2,TRBJ2-7,CASSLEGGEQYF,TGTGCCAGCAGCCTAGAAGGGGGCGAGCAGTACTTC
TRBD2,.,TRBV7-2,TRBJ2-2,CASSQTGTSPGELFF,TGTGCCAGCAGCCAAACCGGGACTAGCCCCGGGGAGCTGTTTTTT
TRBD1,once,TRBV10-1,TRBJ1-2,CASSDDRVGYTF,TGCGCCAGCAGTGACGACAGGGTCGGCTACACCTTC
.,.,TRBV15,TRBJ1-5,CATSRDHTLRSNQPQHF,TGTGCCACCAGCAGAGATCACACACTCAGGAGCAATCAGCCCCAGCATTTT
TRBD2,.,TRBV28,TRBJ2-7,CASSRIRLAGGTYEQYF,TGTGCCAGCAGCCGAATCCGACTAGCGGGGGGAACCTACGAGCAGTACTTC
.,.,TRBV27,TRBJ1-1,CASTATQAVTEAFF,TGTGCCAGCACCGCAACACAAGCGGTCACTGAAGCTTTCTTT
.,.,TRBV28,TRBJ1-2,CASAWGGHGYTF,TGTGCCAGCGCTTGGGGGGGACATGGCTACACCTTC
TRBD1,.,TRBV28,TRBJ1-4,CASTAAGGNNEKLFF,TGTGCCAGCACCGCTGCAGGGGGCAATAATGAAAAACTGTTTTTT
TRBD2,.,TRBV18,TRBJ2-5,CASSPTSGIQETQYF,TGTGCCAGCTCACCAACTAGCGGAATCCAAGAGACCCAGTACTTC
.,.,TRBV18,TRBJ2-3,CASSPGPTDTQYF,TGTGCCAGCTCACCGGGGCCCACAGATACGCAGTATTTT
.,.,TRBV19,TRBJ2-3,CASSIVTADTQYF,TGTGCCAGTAGTATCGTCACAGCAGATACGCAGTATTTT
TRBD1,.,TRBV7-9,TRBJ1-2,CASPSSGGKEYGYTF,TGTGCCAGCCCCTCCTCAGGGGGCAAAGAGTATGGCTACACCTTC
.,.,TRBV9,TRBJ2-2,CASSVEPGTSAGELFF,TGTGCCAGCAGCGTAGAGCCAGGGACAAGCGCCGGGGAGCTGTTTTTT
.,.,TRBV4-3,TRBJ1-6,CASSQASDSPLHF,TGCGCCAGCAGCCAAGCTTCGGATTCACCCCTCCACTTT
TRBD2,.,TRBV6-1,TRBJ2-1,CASSGTSGSSYNEQFF,TGTGCCAGCAGTGGAACTAGCGGGAGTTCGTACAATGAGCAGTTCTTC
.,.,TRBV20-1,TRBJ1-1,CSASLLRDTEAFF,TGCAGTGCTAGTCTTCTAAGAGACACTGAAGCTTTCTTT
TRBD2,.,TRBV2,TRBJ2-5,CASSERGLGRAGETQYF,TGTGCCAGCAGTGAACGGGGGCTCGGGAGGGCCGGTGAGACCCAGTACTTC
.,.,TRBV7-9,TRBJ2-5,CASSLPTGGETQYF,TGTGCCAGCAGCTTACCGACCGGAGGAGAGACCCAGTACTTC
.,.,TRBV12-3/TRBV12-4,TRBJ2-1,CASSLVSNEQFF,TGTGCCAGCAGTTTAGTCTCCAATGAGCAGTTCTTC
TRBD1,.,TRBV24-1,TRBJ1-1,CATSDWDRGTNTEAFF,TGTGCCACCAGTGACTGGGACAGGGGGACGAACACTGAAGCTTTCTTT
TRBD1,few,TRBV27,TRBJ1-5,CASSDRGYSNQPQHF,TGTGCCAGCAGCGACAGGGGTTATAGCAATCAGCCCCAGCATTTT
TRBD1,.,TRBV7-9,TRBJ1-2,CASSYPGQGNGYTF,TGTGCCAGCAGCTATCCGGGACAGGGAAATGGCTACACCTTC
.,few,TRBV12-2,TRBJ2-1,CASRPRPFSGVDNEQFF,TGTGCAAGTCGCCCGAGACCATTTTCCGGGGTTGACAATGAGCAGTTCTTC
.,.,TRBV2,TRBJ2-1,CASSPKGPRSYNEQFF,TGTGCCAGCAGTCCAAAGGGGCCCCGCTCCTACAATGAGCAGTTCTTC
.,once,TRBV11-3,TRBJ2-1,CASSFTGIDEQFF,TGTGCCAGCAGCTTTACAGGGATTGATGAGCAGTTCTTC
.,.,TRBV30,TRBJ1-5,CAWSVDGVRNQPQHF,TGTGCCTGGAGTGTAGACGGGGTAAGGAATCAGCCCCAGCATTTT
TRBD2,.,TRBV4-2,TRBJ2-5,CASSQVAGGPEETQYF,TGTGCCAGCAGCCAAGTAGCGGGGGGGCCCGAAGAGACCCAGTACTTC
.,.,TRBV14,TRBJ1-5,CASSQKDRQGTSGDQPQHF,TGTGCCAGCAGCCAGAAAGACCGGCAGGGAACCTCAGGGGATCAGCCCCAGCATTTT
TRBD2,.,TRBV7-9,TRBJ2-3,CASSLTSGAPPVQYF,TGTGCCAGCAGCTTAACTAGCGGGGCTCCCCCCGTGCAGTATTTT
TRBD1,.,TRBV5-1,TRBJ1-2,CASSVGQGWGYTF,TGCGCCAGCAGCGTAGGACAGGGATGGGGCTACACCTTC
.,.,TRBV18,TRBJ2-1,CASSPSDTVRNEQFF,TGTGCCAGCTCACCCTCCGACACGGTACGGAATGAGCAGTTCTTC
.,.,TRBV27,TRBJ1-2,CASSKQGWNYGYTF,TGTGCCAGCAGTAAGCAGGGGTGGAACTATGGCTACACCTTC
.,.,TRBV30,TRBJ1-2,CAWQKRGSANYGYTF,TGTGCCTGGCAGAAACGGGGGTCAGCTAACTATGGCTACACCTTC
TRBD1,.,TRBV6-6,TRBJ2-2,CASRDRDTGELFF,TGTGCCAGCCGGGACAGGGACACCGGGGAGCTGTTTTTT
TRBD2,.,TRBV5-1,TRBJ2-5,CASSREGLETQYF,TGCGCCAGCAGCCGGGAGGGACTTGAGACCCAGTACTTC
TRBD2,.,TRBV27,TRBJ2-2,CASSSRDSGRALNTGELFF,TGTGCCAGCAGTTCTCGGGATAGCGGGAGGGCCCTGAACACCGGGGAGCTGTTTTTT